This T cell receptor beta chain came from a study of blood T cell repertoires in COVID-19. Two negative PCRs, clearance, or symptom resolution were required of recovered Cohort 3 donors. V was shortened by 6 bases and J by 3 bases, with 18 bases between the two germline ends. The CDR3 is made up of 15 amino acids. The V gene's germline CDR1 is MDHEN and CDR2 SYDVKM. The repertoire was sequenced with immunoSEQ multiplex PCR; TCRdb's copy has only in-frame clones and lacks some. The sample shows 250,000 to 300,000 clones, roughly 91% of them seen only once. Source material: PBMCs or T cells enriched from blood (not recorded which). The sequence was obtained from a woman aged 55-69 years who had recovered from COVID-19. The chain uses TRBV28 and TRBJ2-7, with D tentatively TRBD2 (6 bases). The CDR3 region is CASSPPGDSHYEQYF. The CDR3 DNA reads TGTGCCAGCAGCCCACCCGGGGACTCTCACTACGAGCAGTACTTC.